A selection of T cell receptor beta chains follows, all from one sample in a study of cytomegalovirus exposure and HLA in healthy donors. Sequencing used immunoSEQ multiplex PCR; TCRdb keeps in-frame clones, though not all of them. Seen here are 120,000 or so clones, around 81% observed once, and the top ten hold less than 2.5%. The sample was PBMCs. The receptor set was obtained from a woman in her 40s in good health and CMV-seronegative. Both conserved end residues are part of each CDR3.

>TRBV19|TRBJ2-2
CASSLRSSAGTGELFF
>TRBV6-5|TRBJ2-3
CASSYIREGRTDTQYF
>TRBV23-1|TRBJ1-5
CASSRQGGHQPQHF
>TRBV7-3|TRBJ2-3
CASSYSGRTDTQYF
>TRBV29-1|TRBJ1-2
CSVYRQDWGYTF
>TRBV6-5|TRBJ2-2
CASSPGQVNTGELFF
>TRBV6-6|TRBJ1-1
CASRTTGEWTEAFF
>TRBV5-1|TRBJ2-7
CASSWGLAGYEQYF
>TRBV30|TRBJ1-6
CAWKQGDSPLHF
>TRBV6-1|TRBJ2-1
CASTFSPGGWQFF
>TRBV6-6|TRBJ2-2
CASSYLQLTGELFF
>TRBV11-2|TRBJ2-7
CASSLAAAGNSYEQYF
>TRBV21-1|TRBJ1-5
CASGPDRVDQPQHF
>TRBV2|TRBJ2-5
CASRETGGIGETQYF
>TRBV19|TRBJ2-5
CASSLFHGTSERGETQYF
>TRBV19|TRBJ2-3
CASSMSGTSGARDTQYF
>TRBV5-1|NA
CASSYGSSNSYEQYF
>TRBV28|TRBJ2-7
CASSLPAGQVGEQYF
>TRBV7-2|TRBJ1-4
CASSFGPEKLFF
>TRBV27|TRBJ2-7
CASSRPQGSEQYF
>TRBV6-1|TRBJ2-1
CASRHRSSSYNEQFF
>TRBV2|TRBJ2-2
CASCASGHNTGELFF
>TRBV2|TRBJ2-7
CASTTNGGDVPSSYEQYF